Reported below is one T cell receptor beta chain. Its antigen is undetermined. The entry originates in a study of CD8+ T cells in alopecia areata. Regarding the study as a whole: Sequencing of scalp samples also includes resident alphabeta T cells from normal skin. Affected lesional scalp, above all in alopecia totalis/universalis, was more clonal than normal scalp. With patients, TCR sharing proved less clear than in mice, a difference possibly related to HLA.

Peripheral blood and lesional scalp punch biopsies were taken from alopecia areata patients. Investigators isolated RNA and reverse transcribed it into cDNA to act as the sequencing template. Here immunoSEQ multiplex PCR was the method, and the copy in TCRdb shows in-frame clones only, minus some. The sample shows about 160,000 clones, more than 40% of them seen only once. The V gene's germline CDR1 is SGHAT and CDR2 FQNNGV. Losses at the gene ends were 5 bases for V and 3 bases for J; bases not matched to a gene: 11. The length of the CDR3 is 17 residues. The sequenced sample consisted of CD4+ T cells sorted from blood. The receptor was derived from a human donor with alopecia areata. The chain combines TRBV11-2 with TRBJ2-4, with 9 bases fitting TRBD1. CDR3 in amino acids: CASSVPGTGRVKNIQYF. DNA for the CDR3: TGTGCCAGCAGCGTACCCGGGACAGGGAGGGTCAAAAACATTCAGTACTTC.